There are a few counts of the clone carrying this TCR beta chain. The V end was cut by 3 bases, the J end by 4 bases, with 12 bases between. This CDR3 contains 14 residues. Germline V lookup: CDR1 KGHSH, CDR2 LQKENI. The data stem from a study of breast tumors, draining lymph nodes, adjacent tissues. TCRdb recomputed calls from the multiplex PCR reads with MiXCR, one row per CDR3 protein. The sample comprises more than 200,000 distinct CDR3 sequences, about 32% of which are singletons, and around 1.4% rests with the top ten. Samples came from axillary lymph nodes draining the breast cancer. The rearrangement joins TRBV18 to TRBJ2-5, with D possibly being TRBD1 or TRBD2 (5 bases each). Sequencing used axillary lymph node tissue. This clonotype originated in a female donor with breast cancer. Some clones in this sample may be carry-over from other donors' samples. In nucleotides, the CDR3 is TGTGCCAGCTCACCTCAGGGACCTTCAGAGACCCAGTACTTC. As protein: CASSPQGPSETQYF. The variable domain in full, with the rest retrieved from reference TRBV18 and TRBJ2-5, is NAGVMQNPRHLVRRRGQEARLRCSPMKGHSHVYWYRQLPEEGLKFMVYLQKENIIDESGMPKERFSAEFPKEGPSILRIQQVVRGDSAAYFCASSPQGPSETQYFGPGTRLLVL.